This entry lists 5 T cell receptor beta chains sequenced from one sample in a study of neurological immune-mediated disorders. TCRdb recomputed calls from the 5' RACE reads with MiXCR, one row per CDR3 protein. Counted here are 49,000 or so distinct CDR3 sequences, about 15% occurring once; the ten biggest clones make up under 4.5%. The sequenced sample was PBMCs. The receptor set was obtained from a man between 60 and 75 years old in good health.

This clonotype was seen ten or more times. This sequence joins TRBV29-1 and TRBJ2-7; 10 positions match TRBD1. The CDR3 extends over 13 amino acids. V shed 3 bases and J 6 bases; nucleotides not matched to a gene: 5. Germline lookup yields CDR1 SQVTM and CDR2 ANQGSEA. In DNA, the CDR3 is TGCAGCGTTGACGGGACAGGGGTCAGCGAGCAGTACTTC. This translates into CSVDGTGVSEQYF.

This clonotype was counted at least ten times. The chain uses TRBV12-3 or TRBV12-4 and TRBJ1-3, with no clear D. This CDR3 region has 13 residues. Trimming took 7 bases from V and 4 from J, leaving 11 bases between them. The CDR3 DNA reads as TGTGCCAGCAATATAGGGCAGGGAAACACCATATATTTT. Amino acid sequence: CASNIGQGNTIYF.

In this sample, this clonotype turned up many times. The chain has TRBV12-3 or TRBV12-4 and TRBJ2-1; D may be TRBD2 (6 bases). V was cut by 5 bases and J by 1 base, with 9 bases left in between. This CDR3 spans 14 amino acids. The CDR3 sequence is CASSRSGSYNEQFF. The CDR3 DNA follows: TGTGCCAGCAGTCGTAGCGGTTCCTACAATGAGCAGTTCTTC.

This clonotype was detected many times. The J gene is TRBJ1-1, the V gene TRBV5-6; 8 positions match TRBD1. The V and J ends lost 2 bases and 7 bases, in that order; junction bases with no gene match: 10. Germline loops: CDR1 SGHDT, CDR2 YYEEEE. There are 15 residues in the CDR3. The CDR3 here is CASSFQGAQWNEAFF. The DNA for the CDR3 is TGTGCCAGCAGCTTCCAGGGGGCGCAGTGGAATGAAGCTTTCTTT.

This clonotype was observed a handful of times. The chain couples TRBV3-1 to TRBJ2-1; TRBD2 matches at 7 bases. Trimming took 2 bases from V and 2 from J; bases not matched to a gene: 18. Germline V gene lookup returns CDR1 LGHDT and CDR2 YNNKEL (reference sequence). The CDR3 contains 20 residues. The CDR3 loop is CASSQRNAAGVPPPYNEQFF. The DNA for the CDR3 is TGTGCCAGCAGCCAAAGAAATGCGGCGGGAGTCCCTCCACCCTACAATGAGCAGTTCTTC.